This TCR beta chain was recovered during a study of human CD4 T cells and Enterobacteriaceae. Sorting took every CD4+ cell except CD45RA+CCR7+CD95- naive cells, reaching over 95% purity. The CDR3 consists of 15 residues. Germline V lookup: CDR1 SGHDN, CDR2 FVKESK. The V end lost 1 base, the J end lost 4 bases, and 13 bases lay between the germline ends. Sequenced by immunoSEQ multiplex PCR; TCRdb stores in-frame clones only, minus some. Of roughly 28,000 clones in the sample, approximately 80% were seen once. The receptor comes from a human donor in good health. The specimen was memory CD4+ T cells from blood. V is TRBV14 and J is TRBJ1-1; tentative D call: TRBD1 (5 bases). The CDR3 spells CASSQGVGRVTEAFF. DNA of the CDR3: TGTGCCAGCAGCCAAGGGGTGGGCAGGGTCACTGAAGCTTTCTTT.